This TCR beta chain appears in the sequencing data of a study of T cell responses to AZD1222 COVID-19 vaccine. Study-level results: Close to half of spike-specific TCRs reportedly recognize unmutated variant regions. Donors in the cohort were predominantly white British and more often female, and clonal diversity was possibly underestimated. Just five or six AZD1222 recipients were seropositive at baseline.

Pooled samples include second doses given at about 4 or 12 weeks. With respect to this clone: Its antigen is undetermined.

With 3 bases clipped from V and 3 bases from J, the junction kept 3 bases outside the gene matches. The CDR3 is made up of 15 amino acids. Germline CDR1 SGHKS, CDR2 YYEKEE (reference sequence). Data came from immunoSEQ multiplex PCR; TCRdb stores just in-frame clones and leaves some out. This sample carries some 86,000 clones, around nine tenths of them seen once, and the ten largest clones take 6.5% to 8.5%. The receptor's source is an adult who received the AZD1222 COVID-19 vaccine. The V and J genes are TRBV5-5 and TRBJ2-3, with TRBD2 matching 11 bases. The input for sequencing was peripheral blood, taken 28 days after the second AZD1222 dose. CDR3 nucleotides: TGTGCCAGCAGCTCATTAGCGGGGGGGACAGATACGCAGTATTTT. Translation: CASSSLAGGTDTQYF.